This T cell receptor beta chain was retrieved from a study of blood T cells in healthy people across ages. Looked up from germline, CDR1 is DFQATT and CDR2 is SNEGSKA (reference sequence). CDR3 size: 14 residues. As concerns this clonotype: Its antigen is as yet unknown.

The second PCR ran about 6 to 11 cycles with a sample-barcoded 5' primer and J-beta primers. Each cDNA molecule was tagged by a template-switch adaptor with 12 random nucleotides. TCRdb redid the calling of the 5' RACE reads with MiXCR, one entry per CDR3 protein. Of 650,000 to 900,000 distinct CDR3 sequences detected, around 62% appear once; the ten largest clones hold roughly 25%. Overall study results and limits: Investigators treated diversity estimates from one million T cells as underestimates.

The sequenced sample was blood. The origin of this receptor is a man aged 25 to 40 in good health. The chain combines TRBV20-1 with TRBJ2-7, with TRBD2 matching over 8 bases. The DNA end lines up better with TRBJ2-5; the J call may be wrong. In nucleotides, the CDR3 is TGCAGTGCAACCCTTACTAGCGGCCAAGAGACCCAGTACTTC. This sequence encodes CSATLTSGQETQYF.